The 12 T cell receptor beta chains given below trace back to one sample, sequenced in a study of human T cells and chemical hapten exposure (dated by TCRdb to about 2021). The time point label here, explained by the study, means: healthy volunteer bleed at 2 weeks. Total RNA was extracted from unfractionated whole blood collected in Tempus Blood RNA tubes. Library preparation employed RACE. Data came from a NextSeq 500. The public reads were quality trimmed at Q25 with fastp and then assembled into clones with MiXCR by TCRdb, keeping productive beta chains. Rows with a matching CDR3 protein are joined into one entry that keeps the most common DNA and genes. For this sample the table gives some 93,000 distinct CDR3 sequences, of which approximately 10% were detected only once. Roughly 3.1% of the sample comes from the top ten. The specimen was whole blood. These receptors came from a female donor in good health. Some clones in this sample may be carry-over from other donors' samples.

Ten or more counts support this clonotype. J is TRBJ2-1 and V is TRBV6-4, with 7 bases identical to TRBD2. There are 15 residues in the CDR3. V dropped 0 bases and J dropped 6; count of bases not matched to a gene: 5. Germline assignment: CDR1 MRHNA and CDR2 SNTAGT. Here the CDR3 DNA reads TGTGCCAGCAGTGACTCGGCGGGAGTCCTCAATGAGCAGTTCTTC. Its protein product is CASSDSAGVLNEQFF.

For this clonotype: Germline is not matched at one junction end, which may reflect a read error. V usage is TRBV7-7 and J usage is TRBJ2-7; D remains unclear. The V gene's germline CDR1 is SSHAT and CDR2 FNYEAQ (reference sequence). The CDR3 spans 15 residues. The CDR3 coding sequence is TGTGCTAGCAGCTTAGGTGTCGGAGCTTCCTACGAGCAGTACTTC. This codes for CASSLGVGASYEQYF. Together with reference TRBV7-7 and TRBJ2-7, the CDR3 gives the full variable domain: GAGVSQSPRYKVTKRGQDVTLRCDPISSHATLYWYQQALGQGPEFLTYFNYEAQPDKSGLPSDRFSAERPEGSISTLTIQRTEQRDSAMYRCASSLGVGASYEQYFGPGTRLTVT.

This sequence joins TRBV7-9 and TRBJ2-7; the D gene is possibly TRBD2 (6 bases). V shed 4 bases and J shed 2 bases, with 18 bases lying between them. This CDR3 has 16 residues. The germline CDR1 and CDR2 sequences are SEHNR and FQNEAQ (reference sequence). The CDR3 reads CASSSAYLPGAYEQYF. The CDR3 nucleotides read TGTGCCAGCAGCTCAGCCTACCTACCGGGAGCCTACGAGCAGTACTTC.

The chain employs TRBV14 and TRBJ1-2; TRBD1 aligns across 7 bases. This CDR3 comprises 13 residues. The V gene end was trimmed by 3 bases and the J gene end by 4 bases; junction bases not matched to a gene: 2. Germline V lookup: CDR1 SGHDN, CDR2 FVKESK. The CDR3 DNA is TGTGCCAGCAGCCAGGGGACAGCCTATGGCTACACCTTC. Translating gives CASSQGTAYGYTF.

Concerning this clonotype: It may be a read error: a sequence one base away is much more abundant. The chain uses TRBV12-3 or TRBV12-4 and TRBJ1-5; 9 bases match TRBD1. This CDR3 contains 15 residues. The trim removed 8 bases at V and 4 bases at J, leaving 9 bases unmatched. The CDR3 region has the DNA TGTGCCAGCGGTCCGACAGGGGGAAGAAATCAGCCCCAGCATTTT. Translation: CASGPTGGRNQPQHF.

This rearrangement joins TRBV7-9 to TRBJ1-1, with unresolved D. Germline V gene data show CDR1 as SEHNR and CDR2 as FQNEAQ (reference sequence). CDR3 length: 15 residues. V lost 5 bases and J lost 11, with 24 bases in between. The CDR3 DNA is TGTGCCAGCAGCACAGAACAAACGAGGCCGGTGACTGCTTTCTTT. Encoded protein: CASSTEQTRPVTAFF.

This chain connects TRBV27 to TRBJ1-6; D not certain. Per germline, CDR1 MNHEY and CDR2 SMNVEV (reference sequence). The CDR3 loop spans 16 amino acids. Trimming shortened V by 3 bases and J by 10 bases, and 19 bases separated the two germline ends. CDR3 DNA: TGTGCCAGCAGTTTGAGACGGCGGGGAATCAACTCACCCCTCCACTTT. It yields the protein CASSLRRRGINSPLHF.

The chain carries TRBV10-3 and TRBJ1-5; D ambiguous. V was pared by 2 bases and J by 3 bases, with 11 bases between. There are 15 residues in the CDR3. Germline CDR1 is ENHRY and CDR2 is SYGVKD. The CDR3 sequence: CAISEHGDDNQPQHF. Here the CDR3 DNA reads TGTGCCATCAGTGAGCACGGGGATGACAATCAGCCCCAGCATTTT.

Many counts were recorded for this clonotype. J is TRBJ2-5 and V is TRBV5-4; a possible D gene is TRBD1 (6 bases). Germline V gene data show CDR1 as SGHNT and CDR2 as YYREEE (reference sequence). The CDR3 covers 15 residues. Trimming removed 1 base from V and 2 bases from J, with 12 bases in between. The CDR3 nucleotides are TGTGCCAGCAGCTTGCCTCAGGGGCCTCAAGAGACCCAGTACTTC. Translated: CASSLPQGPQETQYF. The variable domain in full, with the rest retrieved from reference TRBV5-4 and TRBJ2-5, is ETGVTQSPTHLIKTRGQQVTLRCSSQSGHNTVSWYQQALGQGPQFIFQYYREEENGRGNFPPRFSGLQFPNYSSELNVNALELDDSALYLCASSLPQGPQETQYFGPGTRLLVL.

In its sample, this clonotype was seen a few times. This sequence joins TRBV6-2 or TRBV6-3 and TRBJ2-6, with no clear D. This CDR3 has 16 residues. CDR1 and CDR2 from the germline V gene are MNHEY and SVGEGT. Deletions cut 5 bases from V and 1 base from J, with 12 bases between. This CDR3 is CASSGITDSGANVLTF. The CDR3 bases are TGTGCCAGCAGTGGAATAACAGATTCTGGGGCCAACGTCCTGACTTTC.

This clonotype was observed a few times. The genes are TRBV28 and TRBJ2-3, with D perhaps TRBD2 (6 bases). The germline gives CDR1 MDHEN, CDR2 SYDVKM. Between the trimmed V and J ends, which lost 3 bases and 4 bases, there was a span of 11 bases. CDR3 length: 14 residues. As DNA, the CDR3 is TGTGCCAGCAGTTTCGATGGCGGGGCAGATACGCAGTATTTT. Translating it yields CASSFDGGADTQYF.

This clonotype was picked up a small number of times. The J gene is TRBJ2-7, the V gene TRBV6-2 or TRBV6-3; TRBD2 might be the D (6 bases). V gave up 8 bases and J gave up 6 bases, with 17 bases separating them. CDR1 is MNHEY and CDR2 is SVGEGT in the germline V gene. This CDR3 region has 13 residues. Here the CDR3 reads CASSRTGTSEQYF. The CDR3 DNA sequence: TGTGCCAGCTCTCGGACGGGGACTTCCGAGCAGTACTTC.